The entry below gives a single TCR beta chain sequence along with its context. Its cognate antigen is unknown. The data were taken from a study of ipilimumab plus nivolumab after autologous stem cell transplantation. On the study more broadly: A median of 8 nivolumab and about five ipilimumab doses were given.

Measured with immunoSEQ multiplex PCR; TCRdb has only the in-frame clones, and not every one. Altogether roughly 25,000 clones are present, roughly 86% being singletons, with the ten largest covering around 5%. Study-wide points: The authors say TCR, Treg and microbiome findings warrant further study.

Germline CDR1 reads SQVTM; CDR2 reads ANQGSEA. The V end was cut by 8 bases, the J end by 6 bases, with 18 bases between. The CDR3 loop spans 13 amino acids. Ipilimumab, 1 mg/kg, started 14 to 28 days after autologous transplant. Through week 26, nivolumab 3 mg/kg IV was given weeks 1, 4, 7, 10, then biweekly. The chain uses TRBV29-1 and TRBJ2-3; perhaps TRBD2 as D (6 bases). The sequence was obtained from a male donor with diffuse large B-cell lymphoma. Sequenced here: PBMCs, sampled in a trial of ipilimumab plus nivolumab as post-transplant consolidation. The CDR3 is CSSGRDAWDTQYF. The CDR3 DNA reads TGCAGCTCCGGGCGGGACGCCTGGGATACGCAGTATTTT.